These T cell receptor beta chains were read from a single sample in a study of blood T cell repertoires in COVID-19. The data were produced by immunoSEQ multiplex PCR, yet TCRdb's version contains in-frame clones alone and is incomplete. The repertoire holds around 74,000 clones, around 90% seen once, with under 6% in the top ten. The specimen was peripheral blood. Source of these receptors: a man aged 50 to 59 with active COVID-19. The CDR3 runs from the conserved cysteine through the conserved F or W. The order of the fields is clone size, J gene, CDR3 length, V gene, D gene, CDR3 protein, CDR3 DNA. The D gene is left open where the match is weak. Not every row has a clone size; where given, it reads once, few, many or a size class.

.,TRBJ2-7,13,TRBV18,TRBD1,CASSNDRVGEQYF,TGTGCCAGCTCAAACGACAGGGTTGGCGAGCAGTACTTC
few,TRBJ2-7,15,TRBV4-1,TRBD1,CASSHAGQGSDEQYF,TGCGCCAGCAGCCATGCGGGACAGGGTAGCGACGAGCAGTACTTC
.,TRBJ2-3,15,TRBV7-3,.,CASSLRWGDTDTQYF,TGTGCCAGCAGCTTAAGGTGGGGGGACACAGATACGCAGTATTTT
.,TRBJ1-5,16,TRBV3-1/TRBV3-2,.,CASSQESGYSNQPQHF,TGTGCCAGCAGCCAAGAATCAGGGTATAGCAATCAGCCCCAGCATTTT
.,TRBJ2-1,13,TRBV30,.,CAWSTGSYNEQFF,TGTGCCTGGAGTACGGGGTCCTACAATGAGCAGTTCTTC
.,TRBJ2-7,18,TRBV28,.,CASSLWGPGGGSGYEQYF,TGTGCCAGCAGTTTATGGGGCCCCGGGGGTGGGAGTGGGTACGAGCAGTACTTC
.,TRBJ2-3,15,TRBV9,.,CASSATGYGTDTQYF,TGTGCCAGCAGCGCAACAGGGTACGGCACAGATACGCAGTATTTT
.,TRBJ2-1,15,TRBV5-6,.,CASSLGGLNYNEQFF,TGTGCCAGCAGCCTGGGGGGGCTTAACTACAATGAGCAGTTCTTC
once,TRBJ2-2,15,TRBV7-6,.,CATRSGQANTGELFF,TGTGCCACCCGCTCTGGACAAGCGAACACCGGGGAGCTGTTTTTT
few,TRBJ2-2,13,TRBV6-6,.,CASSYELVGELFF,TGTGCCAGCAGTTATGAACTTGTCGGGGAGCTGTTTTTT
once,TRBJ2-4,15,TRBV6-5,TRBD1,CASSKGTGGENIQYF,TGTGCCAGCTCCAAAGGGACAGGGGGAGAAAACATTCAGTACTTC
.,TRBJ1-5,14,TRBV19,TRBD1,CASSGTGGGQPQHF,TGTGCCAGTAGTGGGACAGGGGGCGGTCAGCCCCAGCATTTT
.,TRBJ2-3,19,TRBV5-1,TRBD2,CASSLGLAGGPVRTDTQYF,TGCGCCAGCAGCTTGGGGCTAGCGGGAGGGCCCGTCCGCACAGATACGCAGTATTTT
.,TRBJ2-1,13,TRBV18,.,CASSPPNYNEQFF,TGTGCCAGCTCACCACCTAACTACAATGAGCAGTTCTTC
.,TRBJ1-2,17,TRBV11-2,.,CASSFFRGSPPRDGYTF,TGTGCCAGCAGCTTTTTTCGAGGAAGCCCTCCGAGGGATGGCTACACCTTC
.,TRBJ2-3,15,TRBV6-5,TRBD1,CASRRTGGTTDTQYF,TGTGCCAGCCGCCGGACAGGGGGGACCACAGATACGCAGTATTTT
.,TRBJ1-4,17,TRBV18,TRBD1,CASSPATGTVKNEKLFF,TGTGCCAGCTCACCGGCTACCGGGACAGTAAAAAATGAAAAACTGTTTTTT
.,TRBJ1-5,16,TRBV7-8,.,CASSLENPGVNQPQHF,TGTGCCAGCAGCTTGGAAAACCCAGGGGTCAATCAGCCCCAGCATTTT
.,TRBJ1-6,13,TRBV11-2,TRBD1,CATQGQGNSPLHF,TGTGCTACCCAGGGACAGGGCAATTCACCCCTCCACTTT
.,TRBJ1-1,14,TRBV19,.,CASRGGHRNTEAFF,TGTGCCAGTAGAGGGGGACATCGGAACACTGAAGCTTTCTTT
.,TRBJ1-6,14,TRBV6-6,.,CASSPKSDNSPLHF,TGTGCCAGCAGCCCCAAGTCGGATAATTCACCCCTCCACTTT
.,TRBJ2-3,17,TRBV24-1,TRBD2,CATSDPLALAGADTQYF,TGTGCCACCAGTGATCCTCTAGCGCTAGCGGGCGCAGATACGCAGTATTTT
.,TRBJ2-5,17,TRBV4-1,.,CASSQDPVLANGRTQYF,TGCGCCAGCAGCCAAGACCCCGTGCTAGCGAATGGTCGGACCCAGTACTTC
few,TRBJ2-7,15,TRBV7-8,.,CASSLEFTSSYEQYF,TGTGCCAGCAGCTTAGAGTTCACGAGCTCCTACGAGCAGTACTTC
.,TRBJ1-4,14,TRBV6-5,.,CASKATGNNEKLFF,TGTGCCAGCAAAGCGACAGGAAATAATGAAAAACTGTTTTTT
.,TRBJ2-5,14,TRBV5-4,TRBD2,CASSPGGAGETQYF,TGTGCCAGCAGCCCCGGGGGGGCCGGGGAGACCCAGTACTTC
.,TRBJ2-3,14,TRBV7-2,.,CASSERGRTDTQYF,TGTGCCAGCAGCGAACGCGGCCGCACAGATACGCAGTATTTT
.,TRBJ2-7,16,TRBV5-1,TRBD2,CASSLGPSGGADEQYF,TGCGCCAGCAGCTTGGGTCCTAGCGGGGGGGCCGACGAGCAGTACTTC